The 28 T cell receptor beta chains given below trace back to one sample, sequenced in a study of blood T cells in healthy people across ages. The second PCR ran roughly 7 to 12 cycles with a sample-barcoded 5' primer and J-beta primers. TCRdb ran MiXCR on the 5' RACE reads and lists one entry per CDR3 protein. The sample lists fewer than 950,000 distinct CDR3 sequences, under 40% seen once, with 10% to 15% in the top ten. Sequences were obtained from blood. The receptor source for this set is a man aged 18 to 29 in good health.

This clonotype was seen a few times. The rearrangement uses TRBV20-1 and TRBJ1-2; TRBD1 agrees at 7 bases. Germline V gene lookup returns CDR1 DFQATT and CDR2 SNEGSKA (reference sequence). Trimming removed 2 bases from V and 0 bases from J; junction bases left unmatched: 12. The CDR3 contains 17 residues. In DNA form, the CDR3 reads TGCAGTGCTAGAACCGGACAGGATTCCAAAGCTAACTATGGCTACACCTTC. Translating it yields CSARTGQDSKANYGYTF.

This clonotype was seen more than once but under ten times. The V gene is TRBV4-1, the J gene TRBJ1-4, with 8 bases fitting TRBD1. This CDR3 is built from 12 residues. Germline values: CDR1 MGHRA, CDR2 YSYEKL. The V segment lost 2 bases and the J segment 14 bases; nucleotides outside the gene matches: 4. The CDR3 nucleotides are TGCGCCAGCAGCCAACCCCGGGACAGGCTGTTTTTT. It is translated as CASSQPRDRLFF.

The chain couples TRBV12-3 or TRBV12-4 to TRBJ2-1; 9 bases line up with TRBD2. The CDR3 length is 15 residues. V shed 7 bases and J 2 bases; nucleotides not matched to a gene: 6. The CDR3 here is CASTFERGAYNEQFF. The CDR3 DNA reads as TGTGCCAGCACCTTCGAGCGGGGGGCCTACAATGAGCAGTTCTTC.

In this sample, this clonotype turned up once. The chain uses TRBV4-2 and TRBJ2-5, with D possibly matching TRBD1 (5 bases). V lost 0 bases and J lost 11, with 19 bases in between. Looked up from germline, CDR1 is LGHNA and CDR2 is YNFKEQ. The CDR3 covers 15 residues. CDR3 DNA: TGTGCCAGCAGCCAAGAGGGGCTAGGAAGGCGTGAGCAGTACTTC. Translation: CASSQEGLGRREQYF.

This rearrangement joins TRBV7-2 to TRBJ1-2, with D maybe TRBD1 (6 bases). Germline V gene data show CDR1 as SGHTA and CDR2 as FQGNSA. CDR3 size: 13 residues. With 5 bases removed from V and 4 bases from J, the gap between germline ends came to 11 bases. The CDR3 DNA reads as TGTGCCAGCAGCGCAGGGGCTGGCTATGGCTACACCTTC. Translating it yields CASSAGAGYGYTF.

The chain uses TRBV12-3 or TRBV12-4 and TRBJ2-2; 13 bases align to TRBD2. The CDR3 length is 15 residues. V trimming: 7 bases; J trimming: 5 bases; junction bases outside the gene matches: 4. The CDR3 DNA sequence: TGTGCCAGCACCCGGACTAGCGGGGGAACCGGGGAGCTGTTTTTT. Its protein is CASTRTSGGTGELFF.

This clonotype was counted between two and nine times. The V and J genes are TRBV5-1 and TRBJ1-1; 8 bases are a match to TRBD1. V trimming: 5 bases; J trimming: 4 bases; junction bases outside the gene matches: 7. The CDR3 has 14 residues. The germline gives CDR1 SGHRS, CDR2 YFSETQ. CDR3 DNA sequence: TGCGCCAGCAGGACAGGGGAAGGGACCACTGAAGCTTTCTTT. Amino acids: CASRTGEGTTEAFF.

This clonotype has a count of ten or more. This chain uses TRBV2 with TRBJ2-7, with 7 positions matching TRBD1. CDR3 length: 13 residues. Germline V gene lookup returns CDR1 SNHLY and CDR2 FYNNEI. J lost 4 bases, V lost 1 base, and 1 base had no gene match. As DNA, the CDR3 is TGTGCCAGCAGTGAAGTGGACAGGTACGAGCAGTACTTC. This gives the protein CASSEVDRYEQYF.

The chain employs TRBV7-9 and TRBJ2-3, with TRBD2 matching 7 bases. The CDR3 spans 17 residues. The ends lost 5 bases at V and 0 bases at J; junction bases unmatched: 11. Germline-derived CDR1 and CDR2 are SEHNR and FQNEAQ (reference sequence). Here the CDR3 reads CASSPRGTPFSTDTQYF. In DNA, the CDR3 is TGTGCCAGCAGCCCGCGGGGGACTCCCTTTAGCACAGATACGCAGTATTTT. Combining the CDR3 with reference TRBV7-9 and TRBJ2-3 gives the whole variable domain DTGVSQNPRHKITKRGQNVTFRCDPISEHNRLYWYRQTLGQGPEFLTYFQNEAQLEKSRLLSDRFSAERPKGSFSTLEIQRTEQGDSAMYLCASSPRGTPFSTDTQYFGPGTRLTVL.

This clonotype appeared many times. The chain uses TRBV29-1 and TRBJ1-1; D unresolved. V was shortened by 6 bases and J by 10 bases, with 18 bases between the two germline ends. Germline CDR1 is SQVTM and CDR2 is ANQGSEA. The CDR3 consists of 12 residues. CDR3 coding DNA: TGCAGCGTCCACCTTTTGCCGGGCCCAGCTTTCTTT. This encodes CSVHLLPGPAFF.

The gene calls are TRBV5-1 and TRBJ2-3; no firm D call. Trimming stripped 0 bases from V and 2 bases from J, with 10 bases between. The germline CDR1 and CDR2 sequences are SGHRS and YFSETQ. This CDR3 has 15 amino acids. CDR3 DNA sequence: TGCGCCAGCAGCTTGGAATTACAGCCCACAGATACGCAGTATTTT. Translation gives CASSLELQPTDTQYF.

In its sample, this clonotype was seen many times. The rearrangement uses TRBV29-1 and TRBJ2-1; 8 nucleotides line up with TRBD2. After removal of 7 bases from V and 9 bases from J, the junction contained 20 bases not matched to a gene. Germline V gives CDR1 SQVTM, CDR2 ANQGSEA. CDR3 length: 16 amino acids. CDR3 protein: CSEPIFRGGRVAEQFF. Written as DNA, the CDR3 is TGCAGCGAGCCCATATTCCGGGGGGGCCGGGTTGCTGAGCAGTTCTTC.

This rearrangement joins TRBV4-3 to TRBJ1-4; 8 nucleotides agree with TRBD1. The V gene's germline CDR1 is LGHNA and CDR2 YSLEER. The CDR3 length is 14 residues. The V gene end was trimmed by 2 bases and the J gene end by 8 bases; junction bases not matched to a gene: 4. This CDR3 is CASSQQGASEKLFF. Written as DNA, the CDR3 is TGCGCCAGCAGCCAACAGGGGGCTAGCGAAAAACTGTTTTTT.

J is TRBJ2-5 and V is TRBV3-1; D gene uncertain. From germline, CDR1 is LGHDT and CDR2 YNNKEL (reference sequence). The CDR3 has 11 amino acids. The V end was cut by 1 base, the J end by 11 bases, with 8 bases between. CDR3 region: CASSQAVEQYF. The DNA of the CDR3 is TGTGCCAGCAGCCAAGCGGTTGAGCAGTACTTC.

The rearrangement joins TRBV20-1 to TRBJ2-1, with 8 bases that match TRBD2. After removal of 2 bases from V and 3 bases from J, the junction contained 3 bases not matched to a gene. The germline V gene encodes CDR1 DFQATT and CDR2 SNEGSKA (reference sequence). The CDR3 totals 14 residues. The CDR3 here is CSARRGLDYNEQFF. Here the CDR3 DNA reads TGCAGTGCTAGAAGGGGACTAGACTACAATGAGCAGTTCTTC.

The chain uses TRBV29-1 and TRBJ2-3; D may be TRBD1 (6 bases). CDR1 and CDR2 (germline): SQVTM, ANQGSEA. Trimming removed 4 bases from V and 1 base from J, with 12 bases in between. The CDR3 is made up of 14 amino acids. The DNA of the CDR3 is TGCAGCGTTGCCCACAGGGTACGCACAGATACGCAGTATTTT. Its protein is CSVAHRVRTDTQYF.

This clonotype came up a few times. V and J are TRBV7-2 and TRBJ1-5; D uncertain. Trimming stripped 2 bases from V and 2 bases from J, with 13 bases between. CDR1 and CDR2 (germline): SGHTA, FQGNSA. The CDR3 covers 16 residues. CDR3 sequence reads: CASSLNRQVGNQPQHF. The DNA for the CDR3 is TGTGCCAGCAGCTTAAATAGGCAGGTCGGCAATCAGCCCCAGCATTTT.

There are many counts of this clonotype. The rearrangement links TRBV7-2 to TRBJ1-2; D is perhaps TRBD1 (6 bases). CDR1 and CDR2 from the germline V gene are SGHTA and FQGNSA. The CDR3 spans 14 residues. V was cut by 5 bases and J by 2 bases, with 12 bases left in between. The CDR3, as DNA: TGTGCCAGCAGCCGCTCGGACAGCAACTATGGCTACACCTTC. It is translated as CASSRSDSNYGYTF.

Comment on this clonotype: This may be a read error, as it is one base from a much larger clone. The chain links TRBV5-1 to TRBJ2-1; D is ambiguous. TRBJ2-7 explains the end of the DNA better; the J call may be wrong. Germline values: CDR1 SGHRS, CDR2 YFSETQ. The CDR3 consists of 15 residues. CDR3 in amino acids: CASSLDYTSYNEQYF. The CDR3 DNA is TGCGCCAGCAGCTTGGACTACACCTCCTACAATGAGCAGTACTTC.

A remark on this clonotype: The junction does not match germline at one end; this may be a read error. This chain links TRBV7-2 with TRBJ1-5, with D maybe TRBD1 (5 bases). Germline V gene lookup returns CDR1 SGHTA and CDR2 FQGNSA. The CDR3 is 15 amino acids. CDR3 region: CASSLGGREEQPRHF. For the CDR3, the DNA is TGTGCCAGCAGCTTAGGGGGGAGAGAGGAGCAGCCCCGGCATTTT.

As concerns this clonotype: At one end, the junction sequence differs from germline, possibly due to a read error. V is TRBV20-1 and J is TRBJ1-2, with 11 nucleotides matching TRBD1. The CDR3 extends over 17 amino acids. The germline gives CDR1 DFQATT, CDR2 SNEGSKA (reference sequence). In nucleotides, the CDR3 is TGCAGTGCTAGACACAGCCGGGACAGGGGGAGGAACTATGGCCACACCTTC. Its translation: CSARHSRDRGRNYGHTF.

J is TRBJ1-1 and V is TRBV29-1; D is possibly TRBD1 (6 bases). The germline V gene encodes CDR1 SQVTM and CDR2 ANQGSEA. The CDR3 is 13 amino acids. With 4 bases removed from V and 5 bases from J, the gap between germline ends came to 14 bases. The CDR3 DNA follows: TGCAGCGTTGTGAGTAGGGGGGGAACTGAAGCTTTCTTT. Its protein product is CSVVSRGGTEAFF. Combining the CDR3 with reference TRBV29-1 and TRBJ1-1 gives the whole variable domain SAVISQKPSRDICQRGTSLTIQCQVDSQVTMMFWYRQQPGQSLTLIATANQGSEATYESGFVIDKFPISRPNLTFSTLTVSNMSPEDSSIYLCSVVSRGGTEAFFGQGTRLTVV.

The chain is built from TRBV15 and TRBJ1-4; D might be TRBD1 (6 bases). CDR3 length: 16 amino acids. Per the germline V gene, CDR1 is LNHNV and CDR2 is YYDKDF (reference sequence). Trimming stripped 1 base from V and 8 bases from J, with 17 bases between. This CDR3 reads CATSRGRTGAGEKLFF. Written as DNA, the CDR3 is TGTGCCACCAGCAGAGGTCGGACGGGGGCGGGGGAAAAACTGTTTTTT.

The V call is TRBV20-1, the J call TRBJ2-7, with 8 bases fitting TRBD2. CDR1 is DFQATT and CDR2 is SNEGSKA in the germline V gene (reference sequence). Trimming cost V 3 bases and J 1 base; bases outside gene matches: 8. The CDR3 loop spans 15 amino acids. CDR3 region: CSASLASGSSYEQYF. The CDR3 coding sequence is TGCAGTGCTAGCTTGGCTAGCGGGTCTTCCTACGAGCAGTACTTC.

A note on this clonotype: This may arise from a read error, as a much more abundant clone is one base away. This chain uses TRBV6-5 with TRBJ1-2; D gene unclear. This CDR3 spans 14 amino acids. Per the germline V gene, CDR1 is MNHEY and CDR2 is SVGAGI. The CDR3 protein is CASSYRGGIYDYTF. CDR3 nucleotides: TGTGCCAGCAGTTACCGTGGCGGGATATATGACTACACCTTC.

The rearrangement links TRBV5-5 to TRBJ2-1, with D perhaps TRBD1 (6 bases). In germline, CDR1 is SGHKS, CDR2 YYEKEE (reference sequence). Trimming shortened V by 7 bases and J by 4 bases, and 15 bases separated the two germline ends. The CDR3 extends over 14 amino acids. CDR3 nucleotide sequence: TGTGCCAGCTTCAGAAAAGGGGGTTACAATGAGCAGTTCTTC. Translating gives CASFRKGGYNEQFF.

This clonotype was recorded at least ten times. V gene TRBV7-2 combines with J gene TRBJ2-1, with D possibly TRBD1 on 5 matching bases. The CDR3 length is 15 residues. The germline V and J ends were trimmed by 1 base and 3 bases, with 10 bases remaining between them. The germline V gene has CDR1 SGHTA and CDR2 FQGNSA. CDR3 sequence: CASSLDQGSYNEQFF. CDR3 DNA: TGTGCCAGCAGCTTAGATCAGGGAAGCTACAATGAGCAGTTCTTC.

The sample holds a few counts of this clonotype. This sequence joins TRBV5-1 and TRBJ1-1; 9 nucleotides match TRBD1. The V gene end was trimmed by 0 bases and the J gene end by 4 bases; junction bases not matched to a gene: 4. This CDR3 spans 15 amino acids. CDR1 is SGHRS, CDR2 YFSETQ, per germline. The chain's CDR3 is CASSLGDRASTEAFF. CDR3 DNA: TGCGCCAGCAGCTTGGGGGACAGGGCTAGCACTGAAGCTTTCTTT.